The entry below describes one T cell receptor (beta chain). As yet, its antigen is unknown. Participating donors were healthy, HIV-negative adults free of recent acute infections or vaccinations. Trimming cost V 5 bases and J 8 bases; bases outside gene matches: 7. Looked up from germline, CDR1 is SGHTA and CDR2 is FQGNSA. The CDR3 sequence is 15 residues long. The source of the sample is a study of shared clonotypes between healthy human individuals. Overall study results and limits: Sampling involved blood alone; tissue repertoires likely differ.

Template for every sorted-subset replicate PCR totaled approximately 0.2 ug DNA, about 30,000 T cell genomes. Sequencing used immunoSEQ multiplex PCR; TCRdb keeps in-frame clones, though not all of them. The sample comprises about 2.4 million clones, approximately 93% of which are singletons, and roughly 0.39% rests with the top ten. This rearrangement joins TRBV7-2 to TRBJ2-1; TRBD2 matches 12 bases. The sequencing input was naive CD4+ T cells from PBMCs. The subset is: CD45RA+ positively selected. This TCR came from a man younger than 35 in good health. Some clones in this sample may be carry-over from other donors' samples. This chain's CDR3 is CASSARLAGAHEQFF. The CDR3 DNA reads TGTGCCAGCAGCGCCCGACTAGCGGGAGCCCATGAGCAGTTCTTC.